This T cell receptor beta chain was captured in a study of CD8+CD57+ T cells in acquired aplastic anemia (dated by TCRdb to the late 2010s). Notes on the research overall: Extracted DNA from sorted CD4+ and CD8+ cells averaged 3.2 ug, ranging from about 0.19 to 30 ug. For healthy donor samples, the average read count was approximately 10 million for CD4+ cells and 11.0 million for CD8+ cells. General conclusions and limits of the study: Patients and healthy controls showed no significant difference in CD8+ Simpson's diversity (P=0.060). Around 28 CD8+ CDR3 sequences were found to be shared between patients and controls, but these sequences appeared to be highly expressed in patients and within the immunodominant clones of the patients.

TCR beta VDJ combination and CDR3 sequence profiling used genomic DNA as the template. An Illumina HiSeq 2000 was the platform used for TCR repertoire sequencing. Under the source paper's analysis protocol: TRBV/TRBJ rearrangement plots, CDR3 size and DJ length profiles, and Simpson's diversity index were used to assess repertoires. The most abundant DNA sequence in the deep sequencing data was taken as the immunodominant clone. CDR3 amino acid sequences were checked for sharing between subjects and were compared against published repertoires and the VDJdb database. TCRdb reanalyzed the raw reads on its own, using fastp at Q25 for trimming and MiXCR for clone calling, and kept in-frame beta chains. For every CDR3 protein sequence, its rows merge into one entry that carries the most common genes and DNA. TCRdb, rather than the study authors, made the V and J calls. This sample lists fewer than 45,000 distinct CDR3 sequences; approximately 73% were detected once. Of the sample, approximately 22% is held by the ten largest clones.

A note on this clonotype: The antigen it recognizes is unknown. Per-nucleotide qualities are absent, and no much larger clonotype sits a single base away.

The germline V gene gives CDR1 as SQVTM and CDR2 as ANQGSEA. The CDR3 covers 12 residues, taking in both the cysteine and the phenylalanine. Kept here is only the CDR3 DNA, which spans 36 bases and is read in frame from base 1. Trimming accounts for 6 bases at V and 5 bases at J, while the number of junction bases matched to no gene is 6. In the study, sorted CD4+ and CD8+ blood T cells from patients with severe aplastic anemia and from healthy subjects underwent deep sequencing of TCR repertoires. Ficoll-Paque density gradient centrifugation was used to isolate peripheral blood mononuclear cells. Before DNA extraction, CD4+ and CD8+ T cells were sorted with FACS or magnetic beads.

This clonotype originated in a human donor in good health, serving as a control. The rearranged segments are TRBV29-1 and TRBJ1-1; TRBD1 fits 7 bases in the junction. The sample was sorted CD4+, CD8+, or CD8+CD57+ T cells (not recorded which) from PBMCs. The sequenced DNA: TGCAGCGTGACAGGGCCCGGGACTGAAGCTTTCTTT. Translated, it gives CSVTGPGTEAFF.